The rows below give T cell receptor beta chains drawn from one sample of a study of T cell responses to AZD1222 COVID-19 vaccine. The table came from immunoSEQ multiplex PCR; TCRdb's copy has only in-frame clones and leaves some out. The sample contains some 47,000 clones, 83% of which appear only once. Source: peripheral blood, taken on day 0 of AZD1222 vaccination. Source of these receptors: an adult in good health. The CDR3 runs from the conserved cysteine through the conserved F or W. D genes are given only for firm matches. Size is stated for part of the rows, as once, few or many counts, or as a class when the clone is expanded.

>TRBV28|NA|TRBD2|TRBJ2-3
TGTGCCAGCAGAATGACTAGCGGGGTGGCAGATACGCAGTATTTT
CASRMTSGVADTQYF
>TRBV29-1|NA|NA|TRBJ2-7
TGCAGCGTTGCTTTGGTGGGGGGCTACGAGCAGTACTTC
CSVALVGGYEQYF
>TRBV28|NA|NA|TRBJ1-5
TGTGCCAGCAGTTTAGGCGGGGCCTTTTATCAGCCCCAGCATTTT
CASSLGGAFYQPQHF
>TRBV18|NA|NA|TRBJ1-6
TGTGCCAGCTCGACGACAGCCCAAGGGAATTCACCCCTCCACTTT
CASSTTAQGNSPLHF
>TRBV6-6|NA|NA|TRBJ1-3
TGTGCCAGCGGGAACGGGGACGCCTCTGGAAACACCATATATTTT
CASGNGDASGNTIYF
>TRBV6-5|NA|NA|TRBJ1-5
TGTGCCACCAAAGCGGGGTTGGCGGATCAGCCCCAGCATTTT
CATKAGLADQPQHF
>TRBV5-5|NA|NA|TRBJ2-5
TGTGCCAGCAGCTTGGGGCCCGCCGGAGAGACCCAGTACTTC
CASSLGPAGETQYF
>TRBV5-5|few|TRBD1|TRBJ1-5
TGTGCCAGCAGCTTGAGGGGACAGGGGCCATTCAATCAGCCCCAGCATTTT
CASSLRGQGPFNQPQHF
>TRBV3-1/TRBV3-2|NA|NA|TRBJ2-1
TGTGCCAGCAGCCTCTACAATGAGCAGTTCTTC
CASSLYNEQFF
>TRBV20-1|NA|NA|TRBJ1-5
TGCAGTGCTAGGTTTCGGGAGCCCCAGCATTTT
CSARFREPQHF
>TRBV4-1|NA|NA|TRBJ2-2
TGCGCCAGCAGCCAAAATTCAGTCGCTGGGGAGCTGTTTTTT
CASSQNSVAGELFF
>TRBV24-1|NA|TRBD1|TRBJ2-1
TGTGCCACCGGGGAACAGGGGGCGACTTACGTCAATGAGCAGTTCTTC
CATGEQGATYVNEQFF
>TRBV4-2|NA|NA|TRBJ2-1
TGTGCCAGCAGCCAAGGGGGAAGGCAGTTCTTC
CASSQGGRQFF
>TRBV7-8|NA|NA|TRBJ2-6
TGTGCCAGCAGCCCCCGGGGGAGCTCTGGGGCCAACGTCCTGACTTTC
CASSPRGSSGANVLTF
>TRBV5-1|NA|NA|TRBJ1-4
TGCGCCAGCAGCTTGGGGCAGGGCGGTAATGAAAAACTGTTTTTT
CASSLGQGGNEKLFF
>TRBV23-1|NA|TRBD1|TRBJ2-2
TGCGCCAGCAGTCAAAAGCGGGACAGGGGAATCACCGGGGAGCTGTTTTTT
CASSQKRDRGITGELFF
>TRBV4-3|NA|NA|TRBJ1-4
TGCGCCAGCAGCCAAGTTGCGCAGCGAGCAACTAATGAAAAACTGTTTTTT
CASSQVAQRATNEKLFF
>TRBV3-1/TRBV3-2|NA|NA|TRBJ2-1
TGTGCCAGCAGCCAAGGTTCAGGTGGGGGGCAGTTCTTC
CASSQGSGGGQFF
>TRBV12-5|NA|NA|TRBJ2-1
TGTGCTAGTGCCCCCTACGTTGGGGGATGGAGCTCCTACAATGAGCAGTTCTTC
CASAPYVGGWSSYNEQFF
>TRBV4-1|NA|TRBD1|TRBJ2-5
TGCGCCAGCAGCCACCGGGACAGCCACCAAGAGACCCAGTACTTC
CASSHRDSHQETQYF
>TRBV6-5|NA|NA|TRBJ1-2
TGTGCCAGCAGTTCTCGGGGGGCCCATAACTATGGCTACACCTTC
CASSSRGAHNYGYTF
>TRBV28|NA|NA|TRBJ2-7
TGTGCCAGCAGTCTTGGACAGCTCTACGAGCAGTACTTC
CASSLGQLYEQYF
>TRBV3-1/TRBV3-2|NA|NA|TRBJ2-3
TGTGCCAGCAATAGGGGGGCAAAGGATACGCAGTATTTT
CASNRGAKDTQYF
>TRBV4-3|NA|NA|TRBJ2-7
TGCGCCAGCAGCCAAGGCAGGTTCTACGAGCAGTACTTC
CASSQGRFYEQYF
>TRBV5-5|NA|NA|TRBJ1-5
TGTGCCAGCAGCTTTGTTGCAGTTAGCAATCAGCCCCAGCATTTT
CASSFVAVSNQPQHF
>TRBV6-5|NA|TRBD1|TRBJ2-7
TGTGCCAGCAGTTACTCCGGGACAGGGTCCTACGAGCAGTACTTC
CASSYSGTGSYEQYF
>TRBV11-3|NA|NA|TRBJ2-3
TGTGCCAGCAGCCCCCGGACGGGAGATACAGATACGCAGTATTTT
CASSPRTGDTDTQYF
>TRBV14|NA|TRBD2|TRBJ2-2
TGTGCCAGCAGCCCCCGTCTAGCGGCAACCAACACCGGGGAGCTGTTTTTT
CASSPRLAATNTGELFF
>TRBV5-1|NA|TRBD2|TRBJ2-5
TGCGCCAGCAGCTTTAGCGGGGGGGACCAAGAGACCCAGTACTTC
CASSFSGGDQETQYF
>TRBV11-1|NA|NA|TRBJ2-7
TGTGCCAGCAGCGTCCGGGACGGTATCTACGAGCAGTACTTC
CASSVRDGIYEQYF
>TRBV7-9|NA|TRBD1|TRBJ1-4
TGTGCCAGCAGCGCGCCGGGACAGGTGAATGAAAAACTGTTTTTT
CASSAPGQVNEKLFF
>TRBV30|few|TRBD1|TRBJ2-2
TGTGCCTGGAGTGCTACGGGGACAGTTACCGGGGAGCTGTTTTTT
CAWSATGTVTGELFF
>TRBV27|once|TRBD2|TRBJ2-1
TGTGCCAGCAGCTATAGCGGGAGAGAGCAGTTCTTC
CASSYSGREQFF
>TRBV19|NA|NA|TRBJ2-2
TGTGCCAGTAGTATCGGGAGTTTAGACACCGGGGAGCTGTTTTTT
CASSIGSLDTGELFF
>TRBV5-1|NA|TRBD1|TRBJ2-7
TGCGCCAGCAGCTTCAAGACAGGGGGTATGGACGAGCAGTACTTC
CASSFKTGGMDEQYF
>TRBV19|NA|TRBD1|TRBJ1-1
TGTGCCAGTAGTACCTCCGGGACAGGACTAAACACTGAAGCTTTCTTT
CASSTSGTGLNTEAFF
>TRBV19|NA|TRBD1|TRBJ1-5
TGTGCCAGTAGCTCAAACCCGGGACAGGGGCCATATAGCAATCAGCCCCAGCATTTT
CASSSNPGQGPYSNQPQHF
>TRBV3-1/TRBV3-2|NA|NA|TRBJ2-7
TGTGCCAGCAGCCAAGGGTACGGCGACTACGAGCAGTACTTC
CASSQGYGDYEQYF
>TRBV6-2/TRBV6-3|NA|TRBD1|TRBJ2-2
TGTGCCAGCAGTTACCCCCTGGACAGGATACGACTCAACACCGGGGAGCTGTTTTTT
CASSYPLDRIRLNTGELFF
>TRBV2|NA|NA|TRBJ1-1
TGTGCCAGCAGGAGGACATTTATGAACACTGAAGCTTTCTTT
CASRRTFMNTEAFF
>TRBV2|NA|NA|TRBJ2-7
TGTGCCAGCAGCAGACAGAGCTCCTACGAGCAGTACTTC
CASSRQSSYEQYF
>TRBV9|NA|NA|TRBJ1-6
TGTGCCAGCAGCGTAGTGGACAGTAATTCACCCCTCCACTTT
CASSVVDSNSPLHF
>TRBV3-1/TRBV3-2|NA|NA|TRBJ2-3
TGTGCCAGCAGCCAAAATAGGGGGGGGCGGACAGATACGCAGTATTTT
CASSQNRGGRTDTQYF
>TRBV7-8|few|NA|TRBJ2-2
TGTGCCAGCAGCGTATTCACCGGGGAGCTGTTTTTT
CASSVFTGELFF
>TRBV9|NA|TRBD1|TRBJ2-1
TGTGCCAGCAGCATCGGACAGGGGGTAAGCAATGAGCAGTTCTTC
CASSIGQGVSNEQFF
>TRBV25-1|NA|NA|TRBJ1-6
TGTGCCAGCAGTGATGCTGAATCACCCCTCCACTTT
CASSDAESPLHF
>TRBV9|NA|TRBD1|TRBJ2-7
TGTGCCAGCAGCGTAGGGCGGACAGGGACCTACGAGCAGTACTTC
CASSVGRTGTYEQYF
>TRBV20-1|NA|TRBD1|TRBJ2-5
TGCAGTGCTAGTAGGACAGGTTACGAGACCCAGTACTTC
CSASRTGYETQYF
>TRBV15|NA|NA|TRBJ2-1
TGTGCCACCAGCAGGGAACAATCCGTCTCCTACAATGAGCAGTTCTTC
CATSREQSVSYNEQFF
>TRBV7-2|NA|NA|TRBJ2-7
TGTGCCAGCAGCTTAGTTTGGGAAACCTACGAGCAGTACTTC
CASSLVWETYEQYF
>TRBV27|NA|NA|TRBJ2-1
TGTGCCAGCAGTCGGCAGTTGATGGATAATGAGCAGTTCTTC
CASSRQLMDNEQFF
>TRBV28|NA|TRBD2|TRBJ2-5
TGTGCCAGCAGTTCCCCCCCTAGCGGGAAAGAGACCCAGTACTTC
CASSSPPSGKETQYF
>TRBV4-3|few|TRBD1|TRBJ1-2
TGCGCCAGCAGCCAAGATCGCCTCGACAGGGACTATGGCTACACCTTC
CASSQDRLDRDYGYTF
>TRBV28|once|TRBD2|TRBJ2-2
TGTGCCAGCAGTTTCCGACTAGCTCCCACCGGGGAGCTGTTTTTT
CASSFRLAPTGELFF
>TRBV14|NA|TRBD2|TRBJ2-1
TGTGCCAGCAGCCGGACTAGCGGGGGCGTCTACAATGAGCAGTTCTTC
CASSRTSGGVYNEQFF
>TRBV19|NA|TRBD1|TRBJ1-2
TGTGCCAGTTCAGGACAGGGAGGTGGCTACACCTTC
CASSGQGGGYTF